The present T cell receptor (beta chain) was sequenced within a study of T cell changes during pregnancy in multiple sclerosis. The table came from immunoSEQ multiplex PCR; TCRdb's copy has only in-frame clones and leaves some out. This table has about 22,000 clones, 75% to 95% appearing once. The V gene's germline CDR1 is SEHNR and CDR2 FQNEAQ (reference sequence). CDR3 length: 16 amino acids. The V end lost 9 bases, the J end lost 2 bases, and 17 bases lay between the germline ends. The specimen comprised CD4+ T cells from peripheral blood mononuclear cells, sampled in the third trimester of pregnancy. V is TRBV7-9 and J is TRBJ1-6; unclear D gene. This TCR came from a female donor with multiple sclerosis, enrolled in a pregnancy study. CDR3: CASLPFATTYNSPLHF. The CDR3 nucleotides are TGTGCCAGTCTCCCCTTCGCTACTACCTATAATTCACCCCTCCACTTT.